One sample yielded the 22 T cell receptor beta chains listed below, sequenced in a study of cytomegalovirus exposure and HLA in healthy donors. PCR was performed using 60 Vbeta and 13 Jbeta primers. Assay used: immunoSEQ multiplex PCR; TCRdb lists only in-frame clones, some missing. This repertoire shows about 150,000 clones, over 60% found once; its top ten account for about 1.7%. Sequencing was carried out using PBMCs. The source of these receptors is a woman aged 25 to 39 in good health and CMV-seronegative.

This clone showed up just a few times. The chain has TRBV11-2 and TRBJ1-1; TRBD1 agrees at 10 bases. Germline loops: CDR1 SGHAT, CDR2 FQNNGV. The CDR3 consists of 18 residues. The junction had 14 bases not matched to a gene; V was cut back by 4 bases and J by 3 bases. The CDR3: CASSSPKDRGLGDTEAFF. The CDR3 DNA reads as TGTGCCAGCAGCTCACCCAAAGACAGGGGGCTAGGTGACACTGAAGCTTTCTTT.

This chain links TRBV19 with TRBJ1-2; no clear D gene. Trimming took 1 base from V and 4 from J, leaving 10 bases between them. Germline V gene data show CDR1 as LNHDA and CDR2 as SQIVND (reference sequence). The CDR3 consists of 14 residues. CDR3 in DNA: TGTGCCAGTAGTATAGTACCGGGGAGCTATGGCTACACCTTC. It translates to CASSIVPGSYGYTF.

The rearrangement joins TRBV29-1 to TRBJ1-1; 10 nucleotides agree with TRBD1. In germline, CDR1 is SQVTM, CDR2 ANQGSEA. There are 13 residues in the CDR3. Losses at the gene ends were 7 bases for V and 5 bases for J; bases not matched to a gene: 7. The CDR3 region is CSAAGTGVTEAFF. The CDR3 DNA reads as TGCAGCGCAGCCGGGACAGGGGTGACTGAAGCTTTCTTT.

This chain uses TRBV9 with TRBJ2-2, with D possibly matching TRBD1 (5 bases). This CDR3 is built from 14 residues. With 3 bases removed from V and 1 base from J, the gap between germline ends came to 7 bases. The V gene's germline CDR1 is SGDLS and CDR2 YYNGEE. CDR3 in DNA: TGTGCCAGCAGCGCAGGGCTGAACACCGGGGAGCTGTTTTTT. It specifies CASSAGLNTGELFF.

The CDR3 sequence: CASSERGYEKLFF. Here the CDR3 DNA reads TGTGCCAGCAGTGAAAGGGGGTATGAAAAACTGTTTTTT. The chain couples TRBV6-1 to TRBJ1-4; TRBD1 might be the D (6 bases). V was shortened by 2 bases and J by 6 bases, with 7 bases between the two germline ends. The CDR3 sequence is 13 residues long. In germline, CDR1 is MNHNS, CDR2 SASEGT.

The V gene is TRBV27, the J gene TRBJ1-6; D is undetermined. Deletions cut 8 bases from V and 13 bases from J, with 18 bases between. Germline assignment: CDR1 MNHEY and CDR2 SMNVEV (reference sequence). The CDR3 sequence is 13 residues long. The DNA of the CDR3 is TGTGCCAGCGGTGGCGGAGGTCGTTATCCCCTCCACTTT. Residues: CASGGGGRYPLHF.

This chain links TRBV7-6 with TRBJ2-3, with a possible D match to TRBD1 (5 bases). Germline CDR1 and CDR2: SGHVS and FNYEAQ. The V end lost 5 bases, the J end lost 1 base, and 16 bases lay between the germline ends. The CDR3 contains 16 residues. CDR3 sequence: CASSLDLPTGTDTQYF. The CDR3 nucleotides are TGTGCCAGCAGCCTAGACCTTCCGACAGGCACAGATACGCAGTATTTT.

V usage is TRBV9 and J usage is TRBJ2-1, with TRBD2 matching 7 bases. Germline CDR1 reads SGDLS; CDR2 reads YYNGEE. J lost 4 bases, V lost 3 bases, and 13 bases had no gene match. The CDR3 has 17 amino acids. The CDR3 DNA reads as TGTGCCAGCAGCGCCCAAGCCGGGACTACGTATTACAATGAGCAGTTCTTC. Encoded protein: CASSAQAGTTYYNEQFF.

The chain couples TRBV2 to TRBJ2-7, with a weak D call TRBD2 (5 bases). Germline CDR1 and CDR2: SNHLY and FYNNEI. The V end was cut by 8 bases, the J end by 4 bases, with 9 bases between. This CDR3 contains 11 residues. As DNA, the CDR3 is TGTGCCAGCCTCATAGCGTACGAGCAGTACTTC. It specifies CASLIAYEQYF.

The chain combines TRBV30 with TRBJ2-7; 8 nucleotides match TRBD1. V lost 1 base to trimming and J lost 9 bases; unmatched junction nucleotides: 8. Germline CDR1 GTSNPN, CDR2 SVGIG (reference sequence). The CDR3 is made up of 13 amino acids. CDR3: CAWSETGVRAQYF. Written as DNA, the CDR3 is TGTGCCTGGAGTGAGACAGGGGTCCGGGCGCAGTACTTC.

The chain combines TRBV12-5 with TRBJ2-3, with D perhaps TRBD1 (5 bases). V gave up 4 bases and J gave up 2 bases, with 10 bases separating them. The CDR3 has 14 residues. Germline V gives CDR1 LGHNT, CDR2 FRNRAP. The CDR3 sequence: CASGCPGNTDTQYF. In DNA, the CDR3 is TGTGCTAGTGGTTGCCCAGGGAACACAGATACGCAGTATTTT.

This clone has just one count. V is TRBV6-5 and J is TRBJ2-5; D perhaps matches TRBD2 (5 bases). From germline, CDR1 is MNHEY and CDR2 SVGAGI. V was cut by 5 bases and J by 3 bases, with 16 bases left in between. The CDR3 loop spans 15 amino acids. CDR3 residues: CASSKGAFAEETQYF. In nucleotides, the CDR3 is TGTGCCAGCAGTAAGGGAGCTTTTGCCGAAGAGACCCAGTACTTC.

The chain joins TRBV30 to TRBJ1-2; 8 positions match TRBD1. CDR3 length equals 12 residues. Trimming removed 7 bases from V and 4 bases from J; junction bases left unmatched: 5. Germline CDR1 and CDR2: GTSNPN and SVGIG (reference sequence). The CDR3, as DNA: TGTGCCTACACAGGGGGGGGCTATGGCTACACCTTC. It encodes CAYTGGGYGYTF.

This sequence joins TRBV27 and TRBJ1-1; 8 bases map to TRBD1. Trimming removed 3 bases from V and 1 base from J; junction bases left unmatched: 7. This CDR3 has 16 amino acids. From germline, CDR1 is MNHEY and CDR2 SMNVEV (reference sequence). CDR3 DNA: TGTGCCAGCAGTTTCTTTAGAGGACAGGGGAACACTGAAGCTTTCTTT. It translates to CASSFFRGQGNTEAFF.

The V call is TRBV29-1, the J call TRBJ1-1; 12 nucleotides match TRBD1. Germline V gene lookup returns CDR1 SQVTM and CDR2 ANQGSEA. Losses at the gene ends were 5 bases for V and 5 bases for J; bases not matched to a gene: 9. CDR3 length: 15 residues. CDR3 sequence: CSVRGTGGQGTEAFF. The CDR3 region has the DNA TGCAGCGTTCGAGGGACAGGGGGCCAAGGGACTGAAGCTTTCTTT. Combining the CDR3 with reference TRBV29-1 and TRBJ1-1 gives the whole variable domain SAVISQKPSRDICQRGTSLTIQCQVDSQVTMMFWYRQQPGQSLTLIATANQGSEATYESGFVIDKFPISRPNLTFSTLTVSNMSPEDSSIYLCSVRGTGGQGTEAFFGQGTRLTVV.

This clone was detected only a few times. The chain carries TRBV5-1 and TRBJ2-2; TRBD1 might be the D (5 bases). From germline, CDR1 is SGHRS and CDR2 YFSETQ. CDR3 size: 15 residues. V lost 5 bases to trimming and J lost 0 bases, with 11 bases between them. The CDR3 coding sequence is TGCGCCAGCAGGGCCCAGGGATCGAACACCGGGGAGCTGTTTTTT. This translates into CASRAQGSNTGELFF.

This clone was seen only once. The DNA of the CDR3 is TGTGCCAGCCGGGGAGGAACTAACTATGGCTACACCTTC. This codes for CASRGGTNYGYTF. This chain connects TRBV9 to TRBJ1-2; D call uncertain. This CDR3 has 13 residues. The V end lost 7 bases, the J end lost 0 bases, and 10 bases lay between the germline ends. Germline V gene data show CDR1 as SGDLS and CDR2 as YYNGEE.

Only a few counts were recorded for this clone. The V gene is TRBV5-4, the J gene TRBJ2-1; D is perhaps TRBD2 (6 bases). This CDR3 has 16 amino acids. The germline V and J ends were trimmed by 4 bases and 9 bases, with 23 bases remaining between them. Germline values: CDR1 SGHNT, CDR2 YYREEE (reference sequence). CDR3 coding DNA: TGTGCCAGCAGCCGAATTACGGGGGACGGAATCGGTGAGCAGTTCTTC. Its translation is CASSRITGDGIGEQFF. The whole variable domain, remainder taken from reference TRBV5-4 and TRBJ2-1, is ETGVTQSPTHLIKTRGQQVTLRCSSQSGHNTVSWYQQALGQGPQFIFQYYREEENGRGNFPPRFSGLQFPNYSSELNVNALELDDSALYLCASSRITGDGIGEQFFGPGTRLTVL.

This chain joins TRBV6-5 and TRBJ2-5; 12 nucleotides line up with TRBD2. Germline V CDR1 and CDR2: MNHEY, SVGAGI. This CDR3 has 14 residues. The ends lost 6 bases at V and 2 bases at J; junction bases unmatched: 1. CDR3 bases: TGTGCCAGCAGCACTAGCGGGGGGCAAGAGACCCAGTACTTC. This codes for CASSTSGGQETQYF.

The genes are TRBV5-4 and TRBJ2-2; 9 nucleotides match TRBD1. The CDR3 runs 15 residues. Germline loops: CDR1 SGHNT, CDR2 YYREEE (reference sequence). With 4 bases clipped from V and 4 bases from J, the junction kept 5 bases outside the gene matches. CDR3 DNA: TGTGCCAGCAGCAAAGGACAGGGGCGCACCGGGGAGCTGTTTTTT. Translating gives CASSKGQGRTGELFF.

V gene TRBV19 combines with J gene TRBJ1-5, with D possibly matching TRBD1 (5 bases). Germline CDR1 reads LNHDA; CDR2 reads SQIVND (reference sequence). The CDR3 has 14 residues. With 3 bases removed from V and 5 bases from J, the gap between germline ends came to 11 bases. The CDR3 region is CASSIRDWDQPQHF. The CDR3 region has the DNA TGTGCCAGTAGTATTCGGGACTGGGATCAGCCCCAGCATTTT.

CDR3 in amino acids: CASSLDRGSAGGYTF. The DNA of the CDR3 is TGTGCCAGCAGCTTAGACAGGGGCTCCGCGGGGGGCTACACCTTC. This rearrangement joins TRBV5-4 to TRBJ1-2; 8 bases are a match to TRBD1. Germline CDR1 is SGHNT and CDR2 is YYREEE (reference sequence). CDR3 size: 15 residues. Unmatched junction bases numbered 11, after V lost 2 bases and J lost 8 bases.